This T cell receptor (beta chain) stems from a study of cytomegalovirus exposure and HLA in healthy donors. This clone was recorded only once. The antigen is undetermined. CDR1 is MNHNY and CDR2 is SVGAGI in the germline V gene (reference sequence). The CDR3 loop spans 14 amino acids. PCR amplification relied on 60 Vbeta primers (plus 13 Jbeta primers). This table comes from immunoSEQ multiplex PCR, and its TCRdb copy is limited to in-frame clones, with some not included. The table shows some 140,000 clones, with around three quarters occurring only once. Study-wide results and limits: The sole available immune exposure information was CMV serostatus.

The chain combines TRBV6-6 with TRBJ2-5; maybe TRBD1 (5 bases). The J call may be mistaken, given a closer DNA end match to TRBJ2-7. The clonotype originates from a man aged 18 to 30 in good health and CMV-seronegative. The sample comprised PBMCs. DNA of the CDR3: TGTGCCAGTGGCCGGACGGACATAGCCTACGAGCAGTACTTC. Its protein is CASGRTDIAYEQYF.